These 29 T cell receptor beta chains came from one sample sequenced in a study of OX40 agonist ivuxolimab in advanced cancers. Assay: immunoSEQ multiplex PCR; the TCRdb copy retains only in-frame clones and omits some. The table has about 79,000 clones, around 93% seen once. Sequenced material: CD4+ or CD8+ T cells sorted from blood, taken in a trial of the OX40 agonist ivuxolimab. The receptors stem from an adult with an advanced solid tumor such as melanoma, head and neck, liver or kidney cancer.

V gene TRBV7-3 combines with J gene TRBJ2-5; D is tentatively TRBD1 or TRBD2 (5 bases each). The CDR3 is made up of 13 amino acids. Trimming took off 3 bases at V and 7 bases at J, with 12 bases between the two ends. Germline loops: CDR1 SGHTA, CDR2 FQGTGA. The CDR3 bases are TGTGCCAGCAGCTTGAGGGGAAGTGGGACCCAGTACTTC. Translating gives CASSLRGSGTQYF.

The chain uses TRBV5-1 and TRBJ2-7; 9 bases align to TRBD1. With 5 bases clipped from V and 3 bases from J, the junction kept 9 bases outside the gene matches. CDR1 is SGHRS and CDR2 is YFSETQ in the germline V gene. CDR3 length: 15 amino acids. This CDR3 reads CASSHSGTGRYEQYF. Here the CDR3 DNA reads TGCGCCAGCAGTCACTCCGGGACAGGGCGCTACGAGCAGTACTTC.

This chain links TRBV11-2 with TRBJ2-7; D remains ambiguous. The germline V and J ends were trimmed by 0 bases and 4 bases, with 10 bases remaining between them. CDR3 length equals 14 residues. Germline-derived CDR1 and CDR2 are SGHAT and FQNNGV. The CDR3, as DNA: TGTGCCAGCAGCTTAGATCGGATAGGGTACGAGCAGTACTTC. Translated, it gives CASSLDRIGYEQYF.

The chain recombines TRBV29-1 with TRBJ1-1; 8 nucleotides match TRBD1. Germline trimming cut 6 bases from V and 4 bases from J; bases unmatched to any gene: 10. The germline V gene has CDR1 SQVTM and CDR2 ANQGSEA. This CDR3 is built from 14 residues. CDR3 region: CSVRGPGGITEAFF. The CDR3 DNA is TGCAGCGTGAGGGGCCCAGGGGGCATCACTGAAGCTTTCTTT.

In its sample, this clone was seen once. The chain combines TRBV27 with TRBJ2-3, with a weak D call TRBD1 (6 bases). Trimming removed 3 bases from V and 6 bases from J, with 22 bases in between. This CDR3 region has 17 residues. Germline CDR1 and CDR2: MNHEY and SMNVEV (reference sequence). CDR3 sequence (DNA): TGTGCCAGCAGTTTCCTATCTGACGGGACACTTCTTGATACGCAGTATTTT. This encodes CASSFLSDGTLLDTQYF.

The chain couples TRBV27 to TRBJ2-2, with D hard to call. V lost 0 bases and J lost 6, with 5 bases in between. The CDR3 runs 13 residues. Germline V gene lookup returns CDR1 MNHEY and CDR2 SMNVEV (reference sequence). The CDR3 DNA reads TGTGCCAGCAGTTTATCAAATTCCGGGGAGCTGTTTTTT. This translates into CASSLSNSGELFF.

In this sample, this clone turned up once. The chain links TRBV11-2 to TRBJ2-5; D is perhaps TRBD1 (5 bases). V was pared by 6 bases and J by 7 bases, with 15 bases between. Germline V gene sequence: CDR1 SGHAT, CDR2 FQNNGV. This CDR3 has 13 residues. CDR3 DNA sequence: TGTGCCAGCAGTCGCTCGACAGTTTTGACCCAGTACTTC. Protein sequence: CASSRSTVLTQYF.

In its sample, this clone was seen a few times. The rearrangement joins TRBV11-1 to TRBJ2-1; 10 bases are shared with TRBD2. The germline V gene encodes CDR1 SGHAT and CDR2 FQDESV (reference sequence). The CDR3 totals 14 residues. The V and J ends lost 6 bases and 4 bases, in that order; junction bases with no gene match: 3. CDR3 amino acids: CASRAGGPYNEQFF. DNA for the CDR3: TGTGCCAGCAGAGCGGGAGGGCCGTACAATGAGCAGTTCTTC.

V usage is TRBV2 and J usage is TRBJ1-2; 7 bases agree with TRBD1. Per germline, CDR1 SNHLY and CDR2 FYNNEI. V gave up 5 bases and J gave up 2 bases; unmatched junction bases: 5. This CDR3 spans 14 amino acids. CDR3 nucleotides: TGTGCCAGCAGTCCAGGGGGGGGAAACTATGGCTACACCTTC. Translating it yields CASSPGGGNYGYTF. Full variable domain (outside the CDR3, taken from reference TRBV2 and TRBJ1-2): EPEVTQTPSHQVTQMGQEVILRCVPISNHLYFYWYRQILGQKVEFLVSFYNNEISEKSEIFDDQFSVERPDGSNFTLKIRSTKLEDSAMYFCASSPGGGNYGYTFGSGTRLTVV.

The gene calls are TRBV19 and TRBJ1-2; D gene unclear. The CDR3 covers 16 residues. Trimming took 5 bases from V and 4 from J, leaving 20 bases between them. The germline V gene encodes CDR1 LNHDA and CDR2 SQIVND (reference sequence). CDR3 sequence reads: CASSLMKDYYFYGYTF. The CDR3 DNA sequence: TGTGCCAGTAGTCTTATGAAGGACTACTATTTCTATGGCTACACCTTC.

The chain joins TRBV5-1 to TRBJ2-2; D might be TRBD2 (6 bases). The length of the CDR3 is 14 residues. Germline CDR1 reads SGHRS; CDR2 reads YFSETQ. The V end lost 4 bases, the J end lost 6 bases, and 13 bases lay between the germline ends. The CDR3 coding sequence is TGCGCCAGCAGCGTGCGTAGCGGCGCCGGGGAGCTGTTTTTT. Its translation: CASSVRSGAGELFF.

This clone was observed once. The chain has TRBV5-1 and TRBJ2-7, with D uncertain. The CDR3 is 16 amino acids. V was trimmed by 0 bases and J by 0 bases, leaving 13 bases between them. Germline-derived CDR1 and CDR2 are SGHRS and YFSETQ. The chain's CDR3 is CASSLALGSSSYEQYF. CDR3 nucleotides: TGCGCCAGCAGCTTGGCGTTGGGGTCGAGCTCCTACGAGCAGTACTTC.

This rearrangement joins TRBV27 to TRBJ2-7; D is undetermined. Germline V CDR1 and CDR2: MNHEY, SMNVEV (reference sequence). Trimming stripped 5 bases from V and 7 bases from J, with 21 bases between. The CDR3 is made up of 15 amino acids. The CDR3 protein is CASSPVLRSPREQYF. The CDR3 DNA is TGTGCCAGCAGTCCGGTCCTACGTTCCCCACGGGAGCAGTACTTC.

This chain links TRBV19 with TRBJ1-3, with D unclear. The CDR3 is made up of 15 amino acids. V lost 9 bases to trimming and J lost 0 bases, with 15 bases between them. Germline CDR1 is LNHDA and CDR2 is SQIVND (reference sequence). CDR3 sequence (DNA): TGTGCCAGCGGAAGGACGGTCCTCTCTGGAAACACCATATATTTT. This encodes CASGRTVLSGNTIYF.

J is TRBJ2-7 and V is TRBV12-5, with D perhaps given as TRBD1 or TRBD2 (5 bases each). The CDR3 has 14 amino acids. Germline-derived CDR1 and CDR2 are LGHNT and FRNRAP. Deletions cut 6 bases from V and 5 bases from J, with 17 bases between. In nucleotides, the CDR3 is TGTGCTAGTGGCCCCCGGGACGGGTTCCACGAGCAGTACTTC. Protein: CASGPRDGFHEQYF.

V gene TRBV19 combines with J gene TRBJ1-1; D unresolved. Germline CDR1 and CDR2: LNHDA and SQIVND (reference sequence). With 8 bases removed from V and 0 bases from J, the gap between germline ends came to 10 bases. This CDR3 spans 13 amino acids. As DNA, the CDR3 is TGTGCCAGTGGGCGCAACATGAACACTGAAGCTTTCTTT. It translates to CASGRNMNTEAFF.

This rearrangement joins TRBV6-5 to TRBJ1-1, with 9 bases identical to TRBD1. J was trimmed by 6 bases and V by 6 bases; bases with no gene match: 8. The CDR3 extends over 14 amino acids. Germline CDR1 MNHEY, CDR2 SVGAGI. The CDR3 DNA sequence: TGTGCCAGCAGCTGGGGACAGGGAGACGCTGAAGCTTTCTTT. It specifies CASSWGQGDAEAFF.

This clone was picked up one time. V gene TRBV11-2 combines with J gene TRBJ2-3; D is ambiguous. Trimming stripped 0 bases from V and 3 bases from J, with 7 bases between. The CDR3 runs 14 residues. CDR1 and CDR2 (germline): SGHAT, FQNNGV. The CDR3 region has the DNA TGTGCCAGCAGCTTAGAGCTTACGACAGATACGCAGTATTTT. This translates into CASSLELTTDTQYF.

In nucleotides, the CDR3 is TGCGCCAGCAGCTTGAGGACAGGGGCCTACGAGCAGTACTTC. Protein sequence: CASSLRTGAYEQYF. The V call is TRBV5-1, the J call TRBJ2-7; 9 nucleotides match TRBD1. The CDR3 is 14 amino acids. V lost 1 base to trimming and J lost 2 bases; unmatched junction nucleotides: 1. CDR1 is SGHRS, CDR2 YFSETQ, per germline.

The chain recombines TRBV15 with TRBJ2-5, with D perhaps matching TRBD1 (7 bases). Germline V gives CDR1 LNHNV, CDR2 YYDKDF (reference sequence). This CDR3 has 12 amino acids. V was pared by 7 bases and J by 5 bases, with 11 bases between. CDR3 protein: CATKQGRETQYF. For the CDR3, the DNA is TGTGCCACCAAACAGGGGAGGGAGACCCAGTACTTC.

The chain combines TRBV28 with TRBJ1-1, with TRBD1 matching over 10 bases. V shed 5 bases and J 4 bases; nucleotides not matched to a gene: 7. The CDR3 spans 15 residues. Germline V gene lookup returns CDR1 MDHEN and CDR2 SYDVKM. The CDR3 bases are TGTGCCAGCAGTCAACGACAGGGGGCGGGCACTGAAGCTTTCTTT. This translates into CASSQRQGAGTEAFF.

V is TRBV4-2 and J is TRBJ2-7; TRBD2 agrees at 7 bases. With 0 bases clipped from V and 7 bases from J, the junction kept 15 bases outside the gene matches. The germline gives CDR1 LGHNA, CDR2 YNFKEQ. This CDR3 contains 17 residues. CDR3 bases: TGTGCCAGCAGCCAAGATTTGGGGGACGCGGGAGCAGAGGAGCAGTACTTC. This gives the protein CASSQDLGDAGAEEQYF.

V usage is TRBV7-3 and J usage is TRBJ1-1, with 7 bases identical to TRBD1. CDR3 length: 13 residues. Unmatched junction bases numbered 3, after V lost 4 bases and J lost 4 bases. Germline-derived CDR1 and CDR2 are SGHTA and FQGTGA. CDR3 DNA: TGTGCCAGCAGCTCCGCAGGGGGCACTGAAGCTTTCTTT. The encoded protein is CASSSAGGTEAFF.

The rearrangement uses TRBV19 and TRBJ2-2; 13 bases are shared with TRBD2. Germline CDR1 LNHDA, CDR2 SQIVND (reference sequence). With 8 bases clipped from V and 7 bases from J, the junction kept 13 bases outside the gene matches. This CDR3 comprises 17 residues. CDR3 DNA sequence: TGTGCCAGTGATGCACGGGGACTAGCGGGATTCGGCGGGGAGCTGTTTTTT. Amino acid sequence: CASDARGLAGFGGELFF. Full variable domain (missing parts from reference TRBV19 and TRBJ2-2): DGGITQSPKYLFRKEGQNVTLSCEQNLNHDAMYWYRQDPGQGLRLIYYSQIVNDFQKGDIAEGYSVSREKKESFPLTVTSAQKNPTAFYLCASDARGLAGFGGELFFGEGSRLTVL.

The V gene is TRBV7-3, the J gene TRBJ2-5; D unresolved. Germline CDR1 is SGHTA and CDR2 is FQGTGA. The CDR3 is made up of 18 amino acids. The germline V and J ends were trimmed by 9 bases and 2 bases, with 28 bases remaining between them. Here the CDR3 reads CARPPRPVSLMGQETQYF. Written as DNA, the CDR3 is TGTGCCAGGCCTCCCAGGCCGGTCTCACTCATGGGACAAGAGACCCAGTACTTC.

This chain links TRBV28 with TRBJ2-3, with D possibly TRBD1 on 7 matching bases. Germline lookup yields CDR1 MDHEN and CDR2 SYDVKM. The CDR3 totals 16 residues. V dropped 7 bases and J dropped 2 bases, with 19 bases sitting between them. This CDR3 reads CASTQGGSSSTDTQYF. The CDR3 DNA reads TGTGCCAGCACCCAGGGGGGCTCAAGCTCCACAGATACGCAGTATTTT.

This chain connects TRBV19 to TRBJ1-1, with a possible D match to TRBD1 (5 bases). CDR3 length: 13 amino acids. The V gene's germline CDR1 is LNHDA and CDR2 SQIVND (reference sequence). Trimming removed 3 bases at V and 5 bases at J, with 10 bases between. Here the CDR3 DNA reads TGTGCCAGTAGTATGGGTGGGGGAACTGAAGCTTTCTTT. Amino acid sequence: CASSMGGGTEAFF.

J is TRBJ1-1 and V is TRBV27; 7 nucleotides line up with TRBD1. The germline gives CDR1 MNHEY, CDR2 SMNVEV (reference sequence). The ends lost 3 bases at V and 0 bases at J; junction bases unmatched: 7. The CDR3 consists of 16 residues. CDR3 bases: TGTGCCAGCAGTTTGTTCGGGACAGTTTTGAACACTGAAGCTTTCTTT. This gives the protein CASSLFGTVLNTEAFF.

The gene calls are TRBV11-3 and TRBJ2-7, with a possible D match to TRBD1 (6 bases). The length of the CDR3 is 16 residues. The V and J ends lost 5 bases and 2 bases respectively, with 19 bases between them. Germline CDR1 and CDR2: SGHNT and YENEEA. CDR3 amino acids: CASSRTGTSDPYEQYF. DNA for the CDR3: TGTGCCAGCAGCCGAACCGGGACATCTGATCCCTACGAGCAGTACTTC.